Listed here are 20 T cell receptor beta chains from one sample, sequenced in a study of shared clonotypes between healthy human individuals. Profiling relied on immunoSEQ multiplex PCR, and the TCRdb table lists in-frame clones only, not all of them. The table records around 720,000 clones, 60% to 75% of them present only once. Sequencing used memory CD4+ T cells sorted from blood. Specified subset: CD45RA-negative fraction. The receptors come from a woman under 40 in good health.

This clone was seen more than once but under ten times. J is TRBJ2-1 and V is TRBV11-2, with 8 bases identical to TRBD1. CDR3 length equals 15 residues. Germline assignment: CDR1 SGHAT and CDR2 FQNNGV. V lost 3 bases and J lost 7; bases outside the gene matches: 8. The CDR3 DNA follows: TGTGCCAGCAGCTTTGGACAGGGAAGAAGGAATGAGCAGTTCTTC. Its translation: CASSFGQGRRNEQFF.

The rearrangement links TRBV6-1 to TRBJ1-4; D is unclear. V lost 5 bases and J 1 base, leaving 8 bases between the germline ends. Germline lookup yields CDR1 MNHNS and CDR2 SASEGT. The CDR3 contains 14 residues. The CDR3 reads CASSSQRTNEKLFF. DNA of the CDR3: TGTGCCAGCAGTTCACAGAGAACTAATGAAAAACTGTTTTTT.

This chain joins TRBV28 and TRBJ2-4; D may match TRBD1 or TRBD2 (5 bases each). Germline V gene lookup returns CDR1 MDHEN and CDR2 SYDVKM. With 3 bases removed from V and 3 bases from J, the gap between germline ends came to 12 bases. This CDR3 has 15 amino acids. CDR3 sequence (DNA): TGTGCCAGCAGTTTTCCCGGGACCCTCAAAAACATTCAGTACTTC. Translating gives CASSFPGTLKNIQYF.

This clone was observed a few times. The chain is built from TRBV19 and TRBJ2-3; 7 bases agree with TRBD2. Germline CDR1 and CDR2: LNHDA and SQIVND (reference sequence). The CDR3 length is 15 residues. The V segment lost 1 base and the J segment 4 bases; nucleotides outside the gene matches: 5. Written as DNA, the CDR3 is TGTGCCAGTAGTATAGGTGGACTAGACCCAGATACGCAGTATTTT. This translates into CASSIGGLDPDTQYF.

Points on this clone: In the same sample, other DNA sequences code for this CDR3. The DNA of the CDR3 is TGCGCCAGCAGCTCGAGAGGCCAGGCCTACGAGCAGTACTTC. This sequence encodes CASSSRGQAYEQYF. The chain links TRBV5-1 to TRBJ2-7; D gene unclear. Germline values: CDR1 SGHRS, CDR2 YFSETQ. This CDR3 has 14 amino acids. V lost 3 bases to trimming and J lost 2 bases, with 12 bases between them.

The V and J genes are TRBV11-2 and TRBJ1-3; TRBD1 aligns across 7 bases. CDR1 and CDR2 (germline): SGHAT, FQNNGV. The CDR3 covers 15 residues. V lost 5 bases to trimming and J lost 4 bases; unmatched junction nucleotides: 8. The CDR3 here is CASSPQGVSGNTIYF. CDR3 nucleotide sequence: TGTGCCAGCAGCCCCCAGGGGGTGTCCGGAAACACCATATATTTT. Drawing the rest from reference TRBV11-2 and TRBJ1-3, the complete variable domain is EAGVAQSPRYKIIEKRQSVAFWCNPISGHATLYWYQQILGQGPKLLIQFQNNGVVDDSQLPKDRFSAERLKGVDSTLKIQPAKLEDSAVYLCASSPQGVSGNTIYFGEGSWLTVV.

The chain is built from TRBV29-1 and TRBJ2-7; 7 nucleotides align to TRBD2. CDR1 and CDR2 (germline): SQVTM, ANQGSEA. Trimming removed 7 bases from V and 5 bases from J; junction bases left unmatched: 8. The length of the CDR3 is 12 residues. CDR3 loop: CSGSGGGDEQYF. In DNA, the CDR3 is TGCAGCGGCTCGGGGGGTGGGGACGAGCAGTACTTC.

The chain couples TRBV4-1 to TRBJ1-1; D is undetermined. Germline-derived CDR1 and CDR2 are MGHRA and YSYEKL. V dropped 1 base and J dropped 1 base, with 4 bases sitting between them. The CDR3 has 13 amino acids. The CDR3 loop reads CASSQVTNTEAFF. CDR3 DNA: TGCGCCAGCAGCCAAGTTACGAACACTGAAGCTTTCTTT.

This clone was recorded a few times. This sequence joins TRBV12-2 and TRBJ2-6; the D call in the table, TRBD2, was not verified against the DNA. TRBV12-2 counts as a pseudogene. The CDR3 is 17 residues long. This CDR3 reads CASRLGLAGAGANVLTF. CDR3 DNA: TGTGCAAGTCGCTTAGGGCTAGCGGGAGCTGGGGCCAACGTCCTGACTTTC.

The chain recombines TRBV6-5 with TRBJ2-7; a weak D match, TRBD1 (5 bases). In germline, CDR1 is MNHEY, CDR2 SVGAGI. Trimming stripped 10 bases from V and 6 bases from J, with 19 bases between. The CDR3 covers 13 residues. The CDR3 nucleotides are TGTGCCACCAAAAGAAACCAGGGTGGCGAGCAGTACTTC. It codes for CATKRNQGGEQYF.

The gene calls are TRBV18 and TRBJ2-2; D is ambiguous. V shed 2 bases and J shed 1 base, with 8 bases lying between them. This CDR3 has 15 residues. Germline V gene lookup returns CDR1 KGHSH and CDR2 LQKENI. The CDR3 coding sequence is TGTGCCAGCTCACCAGATGGCGGGAACACCGGGGAGCTGTTTTTT. Translated, it gives CASSPDGGNTGELFF.

This clone was picked up a small number of times. V gene TRBV28 combines with J gene TRBJ1-2; 9 bases map to TRBD1. V shed 5 bases and J 10 bases; nucleotides not matched to a gene: 8. The germline V gene has CDR1 MDHEN and CDR2 SYDVKM. The CDR3 runs to 13 residues. The CDR3: CASSMGQGTSYTF. DNA for the CDR3: TGTGCCAGCAGTATGGGACAGGGCACATCCTACACCTTC.

V usage is TRBV18 and J usage is TRBJ2-3; 12 nucleotides align to TRBD1. Trimming cost V 1 base and J 0 bases; bases outside gene matches: 8. The germline V gene encodes CDR1 KGHSH and CDR2 LQKENI. The CDR3 is made up of 19 amino acids. CDR3 sequence: CASSPQGTGGTTSTDTQYF. The CDR3 nucleotides read TGTGCCAGCTCACCACAGGGGACAGGGGGCACAACTAGCACAGATACGCAGTATTTT.

This rearrangement joins TRBV11-2 to TRBJ2-5, with 11 bases that match TRBD2. The CDR3 is made up of 15 amino acids. CDR1 and CDR2 (germline): SGHAT, FQNNGV. V lost 4 bases and J lost 7; bases outside the gene matches: 8. CDR3 bases: TGTGCCAGCAGCTCCGGGACTAGCGGTAGCTGGACCCAGTACTTC. This translates into CASSSGTSGSWTQYF.

This clone showed up many times. The chain combines TRBV9 with TRBJ1-1; 8 bases are a match to TRBD1. Germline lookup yields CDR1 SGDLS and CDR2 YYNGEE. V shed 2 bases and J 4 bases; nucleotides not matched to a gene: 10. There are 16 residues in the CDR3. The CDR3 reads CASSVWPGGSITEAFF. The CDR3, as DNA: TGTGCCAGCAGCGTTTGGCCAGGGGGCTCAATCACTGAAGCTTTCTTT.

This chain joins TRBV5-1 and TRBJ2-1, with D hard to call. CDR3 size: 14 residues. Germline V gene lookup returns CDR1 SGHRS and CDR2 YFSETQ. Trimming shortened V by 1 base and J by 7 bases, and 12 bases separated the two germline ends. This chain's CDR3 is CASSLNPDRNEQFF. The DNA for the CDR3 is TGCGCCAGCAGCTTGAATCCCGATAGGAATGAGCAGTTCTTC.

For this clone: This CDR3 is also generated by other DNA sequences in the sample. The chain has TRBV19 and TRBJ1-5; D uncertain. CDR1 LNHDA and CDR2 SQIVND come from the germline V gene (reference sequence). V lost 3 bases and J 4 bases, leaving 7 bases between the germline ends. The CDR3 runs 13 residues. CDR3 residues: CASSMGGNQPQHF. The DNA for the CDR3 is TGTGCCAGTAGTATGGGAGGGAATCAGCCCCAGCATTTT.

In this sample, this clone turned up a few times. The V call is TRBV27, the J call TRBJ1-1; tentative D call: TRBD1 (5 bases). CDR3 length: 13 residues. The germline V gene encodes CDR1 MNHEY and CDR2 SMNVEV (reference sequence). Trimming pared 5 bases from V and 7 bases from J, leaving 14 bases between. CDR3 sequence (DNA): TGTGCCAGCAGTCCCCTCGGACACCGTGAAGCTTTCTTT. Protein sequence: CASSPLGHREAFF.

A single count supports this clone. The chain uses TRBV6-4 and TRBJ2-2, with 9 bases aligning to TRBD1. The CDR3 contains 15 residues. Germline values: CDR1 MRHNA, CDR2 SNTAGT. Unmatched junction bases numbered 3, after V lost 3 bases and J lost 4 bases. This chain's CDR3 is CASSELTGGTGELFF. The CDR3 DNA sequence: TGTGCCAGCAGTGAGTTGACAGGGGGCACCGGGGAGCTGTTTTTT.

The CDR3 is CASSLTGEVQYF. CDR3 sequence (DNA): TGTGCCAGCAGCTTAACTGGGGAGGTGCAGTACTTC. This chain joins TRBV7-3 and TRBJ2-7; tentative D call: TRBD2 (6 bases). The CDR3 is made up of 12 amino acids. In germline, CDR1 is SGHTA, CDR2 FQGTGA. V lost 0 bases and J lost 9, with 9 bases in between. Based on the CDR3 plus reference TRBV7-3 and TRBJ2-7, the full variable domain is GAGVSQTPSNKVTEKGKYVELRCDPISGHTALYWYRQSLGQGPEFLIYFQGTGAADDSGLPNDRFFAVRPEGSVSTLKIQRTERGDSAVYLCASSLTGEVQYFGPGTRLTVT.